The present entry profiles one TCR beta chain with its context. What it binds is not known. The data were taken from a study of T cell responses to AZD1222 COVID-19 vaccine. Broader study findings: Sampled repertoires all dated from after the peak T cell response. Clonal diversity may have been underestimated in mostly white British donors.

Trimming left V 3 bases short and J 6 bases short, with 12 bases between. Germline CDR1 is SNHLY and CDR2 is FYNNEI. The CDR3 contains 13 residues. The table came from immunoSEQ multiplex PCR; TCRdb's copy has only in-frame clones and leaves some out. The sample lists about 97,000 clones; approximately 90% were seen once. This clonotype was sampled from an adult in good health. The sample here was peripheral blood, taken on day 0 of AZD1222 vaccination. This chain joins TRBV2 and TRBJ2-7, with D perhaps TRBD1 (5 bases). The CDR3, as DNA: TGTGCCAGCAGTGAGGGCAGGGTAACCGAGCAGTACTTC. The encoded protein is CASSEGRVTEQYF.